This is a list of T cell receptor beta chains from one sample in a study of molecular identifiers for immune sequencing clone quantification. A single record per CDR3 protein comes from TCRdb applying MiXCR to the PCR reads. The data contain a few hundred thousand distinct CDR3 sequences, about a quarter of them singletons. The specimen was naive CD8+ T cells from blood, with Jurkat cell RNA spiked in. The receptors were sampled from a human donor in good health. Some libraries in this study had Jurkat cell RNA spiked in. Each CDR3 is given with its conserved first and last residue. D genes are given only for firm matches. Clone sizes are given selectively: once, few, many, or a class where the clone is expanded.

J | size | V | D | DNA | CDR3
TRBJ1-1 | NA | TRBV4-1 | NA | TGCGCCAGCAGCCAAGATTGGGGGGGTGAAGCTTTCTTT | CASSQDWGGEAFF
TRBJ2-7 | many | TRBV7-9 | TRBD2 | TGTGCCAGCAGCCCCCCGGGGGGCGAGCAGTACTTC | CASSPPGGEQYF
TRBJ1-1 | NA | TRBV29-1 | NA | TGCAGCGTTGAAGTGAGCACTGAAGCTTTCTTT | CSVEVSTEAFF
TRBJ2-6 | few | TRBV4-1 | NA | TGCGCCAGCAGCCAAGACCGGTCCCTCGGGGACGGGGCCAACGTCCTGACTTTC | CASSQDRSLGDGANVLTF
TRBJ2-4 | many | TRBV5-1 | NA | TGCGCCAGCAGCTTTTCTCTTAGAGAACTAGCCAAAAACATTCAGTACTTC | CASSFSLRELAKNIQYF
TRBJ1-2 | few | TRBV12-3/TRBV12-4 | NA | TGTGCCAGCAAGAAGGGTCTTAGCGTCTACTATGGCTACACCTTC | CASKKGLSVYYGYTF
TRBJ2-5 | many | TRBV29-1 | TRBD1 | TGCAGCGTGGTCACTGGACAGGCCATTCAAGAGACCCAGTACTTC | CSVVTGQAIQETQYF
TRBJ1-5 | few | TRBV27 | NA | TGTGCCAGCAGTTTATCAGGGCTTAATCAGCCCCAGCATTTT | CASSLSGLNQPQHF
TRBJ1-3 | NA | TRBV4-3 | TRBD1 | TGCGCCAGCAGCCACGGGACAGGGCCAGGAAACACCATATATTTT | CASSHGTGPGNTIYF
TRBJ1-1 | NA | TRBV4-3 | NA | TGCGCCAGCAGCCCCACGGGAGCTAACACTGAAGCTTTCTTT | CASSPTGANTEAFF
TRBJ2-1 | NA | TRBV14 | NA | TGTGCCAGCAGCCACCGGGATTCCGATGAGCAGTTCTTC | CASSHRDSDEQFF
TRBJ2-5 | NA | TRBV6-5 | NA | TGTGCCAGCAGTTACTCGCTTCCCGGACAAGAGACCCAGTACTTC | CASSYSLPGQETQYF
TRBJ2-5 | many | TRBV9 | TRBD2 | TGTGCCAGCAGCGTAGTGAGCGGGGGGCCGGTCGAGACCCAGTACTTC | CASSVVSGGPVETQYF
TRBJ1-4 | few | TRBV30 | NA | TGTGCCTGGTCCGGGGGAAAACTGTTTTTT | CAWSGGKLFF
TRBJ2-5 | many | TRBV29-1 | TRBD1 | TGCAGCGTTACTCCACAGGGGGCCGGGGAGACCCAGTACTTC | CSVTPQGAGETQYF
TRBJ2-5 | NA | TRBV12-3/TRBV12-4 | TRBD1 | TGTACCAGCAGTTTGGCCGGGACAGTAGCCCAAGAGACCCAGTACTTC | CTSSLAGTVAQETQYF
TRBJ2-2 | few | TRBV7-8 | NA | TGTGCCAGCAGCTTATGGGAACCAGCGCGGTCCGGGGAGCTGTTTTTT | CASSLWEPARSGELFF
TRBJ2-3 | few | TRBV27 | NA | TGTGCCAGCAGTTTATTAGCGAACCTGCCCGCAGATACGCAGTATTTT | CASSLLANLPADTQYF
TRBJ2-7 | many | TRBV5-1 | NA | TGCGCCAGCAGCTTGGCCGCACCCGACAAGGAGCAGTACTTC | CASSLAAPDKEQYF
TRBJ1-6 | many | TRBV7-9 | NA | TGTGCCAGCAGCTTAGCTCTTGGGGATTCACCCCTCCACTTT | CASSLALGDSPLHF
TRBJ1-1 | NA | TRBV11-2 | TRBD1 | TGTGCCAGCAGCTTAGCATTACAGGGGGCCGGTGAAGCTTTCTTT | CASSLALQGAGEAFF
TRBJ2-5 | NA | TRBV29-1 | TRBD1 | TGCAGCGTTGAAGATCCAATCGACGGGACAGGGTTAAAGACCTCCCAGGCGCCCCAGTACTTC | CSVEDPIDGTGLKTSQAPQYF
TRBJ2-7 | NA | TRBV3-1 | NA | TGTGCCAGCAGCCGCGGACCGGACGGGAATTACGGGCAGTACTTC | CASSRGPDGNYGQYF
TRBJ1-1 | NA | TRBV7-9 | NA | TGTGCCAGCAGCTGCTCGGACAGAGAAGCTTGCTTT | CASSCSDREACF
TRBJ2-3 | NA | TRBV5-6 | TRBD2 | TGTGCCAGCAACTTCCCGGGACTAGCGGTAGATACGCAGTATTTT | CASNFPGLAVDTQYF
TRBJ1-3 | few | TRBV2 | NA | TGTGCCAGCAGGGACCTAAGCTCTGGAGACACCATATATTTT | CASRDLSSGDTIYF
TRBJ1-5 | NA | TRBV6-1 | NA | TGTGCCAGCAGTGAACCCGTCTGGCAGGTAACTGATCAGCCCCAGCATTTT | CASSEPVWQVTDQPQHF
TRBJ2-3 | NA | TRBV4-1 | NA | TGCGCCAGCAGCCCAGGCAATACGCAGTATTTT | CASSPGNTQYF
TRBJ1-2 | NA | TRBV4-1 | NA | TGCGCCAGCAGCCAAGAACCAGAGTATAGCTATGGCTACACCTTC | CASSQEPEYSYGYTF
TRBJ2-3 | few | TRBV12-3/TRBV12-4 | NA | TGTGCCAGCAGTTTTTTGGCTGGTGATTATAGCACAGATACGCAGTATTTT | CASSFLAGDYSTDTQYF
TRBJ1-5 | few | TRBV7-8 | NA | TGTGCCAGCTCGGAATTGCAGGGGTCCAATCAGCCCCAGCATTTT | CASSELQGSNQPQHF
TRBJ2-3 | many | TRBV5-1 | TRBD2 | TGCGCCAGCAGCTTGATCCTAGCGGACCTTCAACCCACAGATACGCAGTATTTT | CASSLILADLQPTDTQYF
TRBJ2-3 | many | TRBV29-1 | TRBD2 | TGCAGCGTGGTCACTAGCGGGATCACAGATACGCAGTATTTT | CSVVTSGITDTQYF
TRBJ1-1 | many | TRBV7-9 | NA | TGTGCCAGCAGCTTAGTCGGGGGGCGGACTGAAGCTTTCTTT | CASSLVGGRTEAFF
TRBJ2-1 | NA | TRBV28 | TRBD2 | TGTGCCAACAGTCCCCTACGGGCTAGCGGGAGCGTGGATGAGCAGTTCTTC | CANSPLRASGSVDEQFF
TRBJ1-4 | many | TRBV2 | TRBD1 | TGTGCCAGCACCGAGCAGACAGGGTGGGTCTATGAAAAACTGTTTTTT | CASTEQTGWVYEKLFF
TRBJ1-1 | few | TRBV9 | NA | TGTGCCAGCAGCGTAGATGGGGAGGCCACTGAAGCTTTCTTT | CASSVDGEATEAFF
TRBJ1-1 | NA | TRBV11-2 | NA | TGTGCCAGCAGCTTAGGGACAGAAACTGAAGCTTTCTTT | CASSLGTETEAFF
TRBJ1-1 | NA | TRBV9 | NA | TGTGCCAGCAGCAAGGAAACTGAGGACACTGAAGCTTTCTTT | CASSKETEDTEAFF
TRBJ2-6 | NA | TRBV4-1 | TRBD1 | TGCGCCAGCAGCCAATACGGACAGGGGGCCCCTGGGGCCAACGTCCTGACTTTC | CASSQYGQGAPGANVLTF
TRBJ2-5 | many | TRBV29-1 | NA | TGCAGCGTTGAAGATTTCCGGCTGAAAGAGACCCAGTACTTC | CSVEDFRLKETQYF
TRBJ2-3 | few | TRBV10-3 | TRBD2 | TGTGCCATCAGTGAGTCGTCTAGCGGGAGTCTCACAGATACGCAGTATTTT | CAISESSSGSLTDTQYF
TRBJ1-5 | few | TRBV7-6 | NA | TGTGCCAGCAGCTTAGGAGTGGGGGCGAATCAGCCCCAGCATTTT | CASSLGVGANQPQHF
TRBJ2-3 | many | TRBV7-3 | TRBD2 | TGTGCCAGCAGCCTGGGAGTAAGCGGGAGGGCTGGAGATACGCAGTATTTT | CASSLGVSGRAGDTQYF
TRBJ2-7 | few | TRBV5-1 | NA | TGCGCCAGCAGCTGGGGGGGACAGGACAACGAGCAGTACTTC | CASSWGGQDNEQYF
TRBJ2-7 | few | TRBV30 | NA | TGTGCCTGGAGTCCAGGGACCTACGAGCAGTACTTC | CAWSPGTYEQYF
TRBJ2-2 | many | TRBV9 | TRBD2 | TGTGCCAGCAGCGTAGCACTAGCGGGTGACACCGGGGAGCTGTTTTTT | CASSVALAGDTGELFF
TRBJ1-2 | many | TRBV7-9 | NA | TGTGCCAGCAGCTCGAACAGGAATTATGGCTACACCTTC | CASSSNRNYGYTF
TRBJ2-3 | few | TRBV11-2 | TRBD2 | TGTGCCAGCAGCCAAAGGGTTTTAGCGGGAACTAGCACAGATACGCAGTATTTT | CASSQRVLAGTSTDTQYF
TRBJ2-1 | NA | TRBV4-1 | TRBD1 | TGCGCCAGCAGCCCAAAGGAGGGGACAGGGTGGAACAATGAGCAGTTCTTC | CASSPKEGTGWNNEQFF
TRBJ2-7 | many | TRBV28 | NA | TGTGCCAGCAGTTTATTAGGGGGCTCCTACGAGCAGTACTTC | CASSLLGGSYEQYF
TRBJ1-1 | NA | TRBV27 | NA | TGTGCCAGCAGTCCTGAGGCCGGCCGGTTGAACACTGAAGCTTTCTTT | CASSPEAGRLNTEAFF
TRBJ1-1 | NA | TRBV16 | NA | TGTGCCAGCAGCCAAGCGACAGCCAGGGACACTGAAGCTTTCTTT | CASSQATARDTEAFF
TRBJ2-5 | many | TRBV7-9 | TRBD2 | TGTGCCAGCAGCTCGACTAGCGGCGAAGAGACCCAGTACTTC | CASSSTSGEETQYF
TRBJ2-3 | many | TRBV5-1 | NA | TGCGCCAGCAGCTTCTATCTCACGCATAGCACAGATACGCAGTATTTT | CASSFYLTHSTDTQYF